Listed below are T cell receptor beta chains from one sample, sequenced in a study of tumor-infiltrating lymphocytes in primary liver carcinoma. A single record per CDR3 protein comes from TCRdb applying MiXCR to the multiplex PCR reads. The sample includes about 99,000 distinct CDR3 sequences, about three quarters of them seen just once. The sequenced material came from liver tumor tissue from sampling region 5. These receptors came from an older woman with primary liver carcinoma and hepatitis B virus infection. CDR3s include the opening cysteine and the closing phenylalanine or tryptophan. Each record gives: V gene, clone size, D gene, J gene, CDR3 DNA, CDR3 protein. A D gene is named only where the DNA matches it firmly. The size field is filled for only some rows; it gives once, few, many or a size class.

TRBV11-2	NA	TRBD1	TRBJ2-7	TGTGCCAGCAGCTTACGATGGACAGGGGGAAACGTACAGTATTTC	CASSLRWTGGNVQYF
TRBV11-2	NA	NA	TRBJ2-7	TGTGCCAACAGCTTTCCCCAGGGGGGGCAGTATTTC	CANSFPQGGQYF
TRBV11-2	NA	NA	TRBJ1-3	TGTGCCAACGGCTTCCCCGGCGGAGACACCATATATTTT	CANGFPGGDTIYF
TRBV4-1	NA	NA	TRBJ2-7	TGCGCCAGAAGCCACCGAGCCACCTACGAGCGGTACTTC	CARSHRATYERYF
TRBV11-2	medium-sized	NA	TRBJ1-1	TGTGCCAGCAGCCGTACAGGCCCGAACACTGAAGCTTTCTTT	CASSRTGPNTEAFF
TRBV11-2	NA	NA	TRBJ2-5	TGTGACATCAGATTAGAATCCAAGGGGACCCAGTACTTC	CDIRLESKGTQYF
TRBV3-1	NA	NA	TRBJ2-2	TGTGCCAGCAGCCGAACTCTTACAGGGTCCGGGGAGCTGTTTTTT	CASSRTLTGSGELFF
TRBV11-2	NA	NA	TRBJ2-7	TGTGTCAGCAGCCACGAGACTACCTTCTACGAGCAGTACTTC	CVSSHETTFYEQYF
TRBV28	once	NA	TRBJ2-5	TGTGCCAGCAGTCCTCGTAGCAAGGGAGAGACCCAGTACTTC	CASSPRSKGETQYF
TRBV28	few	NA	TRBJ2-1	TGTGCCAGCAGTTTCCCACAGGGGAGGGTCATTAGCTCCTACAATGAGCAGTTCTTC	CASSFPQGRVISSYNEQFF
TRBV6-5	NA	NA	TRBJ1-1	TGTGCCAGTAGTTTGAACCCGCTCACTGAAGCTTTCTTT	CASSLNPLTEAFF
TRBV5-4	NA	NA	TRBJ2-1	TGTGCCAGCAGCTTGGGTGTCTCGGGTTCATACAATGAGCAGTTCTTC	CASSLGVSGSYNEQFF
TRBV29-1	NA	NA	TRBJ2-2	TGCAGCGTTGAAGGGTCTAGCCGGACTGGGGATCTGTTTTTT	CSVEGSSRTGDLFF
TRBV6-4	many	NA	TRBJ1-6	TGTGCCAGCAGTGAGGAAGAAGGGTCACCCCTCCACTTT	CASSEEEGSPLHF
TRBV11-2	NA	NA	TRBJ2-7	TGTGACAGCAGCTTAGAGGACGACCAGCAGTACTTC	CDSSLEDDQQYF
TRBV2	few	NA	TRBJ2-3	TGCGCCAGCATAGAAGGCGATACGCAGTATTTT	CASIEGDTQYF
TRBV11-2	NA	NA	TRBJ2-6	TGTGCCAGCAACCACAGACACTCTGGGGCCAACGTCCTGACTTTC	CASNHRHSGANVLTF
TRBV11-2	NA	TRBD2	TRBJ2-3	TGTGCCAGCAGCTCGGGACTAACGGGGCCAGATGCGCAGTATTTT	CASSSGLTGPDAQYF
TRBV29-1	NA	NA	TRBJ1-4	TGCAGCGTTGACAGTGGCACAGATAATGAAAAACTGTTTTTT	CSVDSGTDNEKLFF
TRBV7-3	NA	NA	TRBJ1-6	TGTGCCAGCAGCTTCGGGAAGAATAATTCACCCCTCCACTTT	CASSFGKNNSPLHF
TRBV25-1	many	NA	TRBJ1-2	TGTGCCAGCAGTGCCGCGACGGCTCAAAACTATGGCTACACCTTC	CASSAATAQNYGYTF
TRBV6-1	NA	NA	TRBJ2-7	TGTGCCAGCAGTGTTCCGGACAGAGCCTCCTACGAGCAGTATTTC	CASSVPDRASYEQYF
TRBV11-1	NA	NA	TRBJ2-2	TGTGCCACCAGCACCCGGCCATTCATAGTTAACACCGGGGAGCTGTTTTTT	CATSTRPFIVNTGELFF
TRBV11-2	NA	NA	TRBJ2-2	TGTGCCAGCAGCCCTCTGCAAGGACCGACCTGGGAACTGTTTTTT	CASSPLQGPTWELFF
TRBV6-5	many	NA	TRBJ2-2	TGTGCCAGCAGTTACGTCGCGCACACCGGGGAGCTGTTTTTT	CASSYVAHTGELFF
TRBV29-1	many	NA	TRBJ2-3	TGCAGCGTTGACGGTGGAGGCACAGATACGCAGTATTTT	CSVDGGGTDTQYF
TRBV28	many	NA	TRBJ2-7	TGTGCCAGCAGCTTGACAGGCGTCGGGGAGCAGTACTTC	CASSLTGVGEQYF
TRBV4-2	NA	TRBD2	TRBJ2-7	TGTGTCAGCAGCCGGGAGGACTCCAGCTACGAGCAGTACTTC	CVSSREDSSYEQYF
TRBV20-1	NA	TRBD2	TRBJ2-1	TGCAGTACTAAAAGTTTAGCGGGGCTGAATGAGCAGTTCTTC	CSTKSLAGLNEQFF